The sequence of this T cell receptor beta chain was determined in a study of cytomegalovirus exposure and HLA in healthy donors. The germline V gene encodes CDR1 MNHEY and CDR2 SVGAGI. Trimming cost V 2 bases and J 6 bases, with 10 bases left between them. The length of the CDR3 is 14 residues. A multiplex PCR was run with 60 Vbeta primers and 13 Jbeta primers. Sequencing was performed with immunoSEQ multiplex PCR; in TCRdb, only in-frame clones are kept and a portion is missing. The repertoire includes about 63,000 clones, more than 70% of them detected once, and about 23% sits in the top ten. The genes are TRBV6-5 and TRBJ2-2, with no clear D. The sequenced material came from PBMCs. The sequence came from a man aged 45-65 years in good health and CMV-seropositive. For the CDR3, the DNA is TGTGCCAGCAGTTACCGCAGGTCCGCCGGGGAGCTGTTTTTT. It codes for CASSYRRSAGELFF.